The 8 T cell receptor beta chains given below trace back to one sample, sequenced in a study of Graves' ophthalmopathy and Graves' hyperthyroidism. Scientists amplified the TCR beta CDR3 regions from RNA transcripts. The authors performed first-round RT-PCR with HTBI primers and then a second-round multiplex PCR. Each CDR3 protein is one row after TCRdb ran MiXCR on the multiplex PCR reads. The sample consists of more than 1,000,000 distinct CDR3 sequences, 35% to 40% of them appearing once. Material for sequencing was peripheral blood or thyroid tissue (not recorded which). These receptors were taken from an adult man with Graves' hyperthyroidism.

This clonotype showed up many times. The V and J genes are TRBV20-1 and TRBJ1-5; 7 positions agree with TRBD1. The V gene's germline CDR1 is DFQATT and CDR2 SNEGSKA (reference sequence). The CDR3 is 14 residues long. The trim removed 5 bases at V and 2 bases at J, leaving 6 bases unmatched. The DNA of the CDR3 is TGCAGTGCTGCCCCAGGGGGTGGCAATCAGCCCCAGCATTTT. It codes for CSAAPGGGNQPQHF.

Comment on this clonotype: A much larger clone is a single base away; this may be a read error. The V gene is TRBV7-2, the J gene TRBJ2-7, with D perhaps matching TRBD1 or TRBD2 (5 bases each). CDR1 is SGHTA, CDR2 FQGNSA, per germline. The V end was cut by 2 bases, the J end by 3 bases, with 20 bases between. The CDR3 has 17 amino acids. CDR3 residues: CASSLPLRDEPGYEQYF. DNA for the CDR3: TGTGCCAGCAGCTTACCTCTCCGGGACGAACCAGGCTACGAGCAGTACTTC.

The chain is built from TRBV10-3 and TRBJ2-7, with no clear D. Trimming cost V 5 bases and J 0 bases, with 11 bases left between them. Germline assignment: CDR1 ENHRY and CDR2 SYGVKD. The CDR3 contains 14 residues. The CDR3 DNA reads as TGTGCCATCAGTACTCAATCGGGCTCCTACGAGCAGTACTTC. It encodes CAISTQSGSYEQYF.

Many counts were recorded for this clonotype. The genes are TRBV6-5 and TRBJ1-6; D is perhaps TRBD1 (6 bases). The CDR3 loop spans 15 amino acids. Trimming took off 7 bases at V and 2 bases at J, with 12 bases between the two ends. The V gene's germline CDR1 is MNHEY and CDR2 SVGAGI. CDR3 protein: CASTYRTAYNSPLHF. CDR3 DNA: TGTGCCAGCACCTACAGGACAGCCTATAATTCACCCCTCCACTTT.

A remark on this clonotype: A much larger clone lies a single base off, so this may be a read error. This CDR3 fails to terminate in the conserved phenylalanine or tryptophan, so it likely reflects a read error. The gene calls are TRBV20-1 and TRBJ1-5; D ambiguous. The CDR3 loop spans 13 amino acids. Germline CDR1 and CDR2: DFQATT and SNEGSKA (reference sequence). V lost 3 bases and J lost 3, with 9 bases in between. The CDR3 is CSASPGINQPQHL. DNA of the CDR3: TGCAGTGCTAGCCCTGGAATCAATCAGCCCCAGCATCTT.

This clonotype was seen a single time. At one end the junction does not follow the germline gene, possibly because of a read error. This chain connects TRBV20-1 to TRBJ1-1; 7 bases agree with TRBD1. The CDR3 consists of 13 residues. Germline lookup yields CDR1 DFQATT and CDR2 SNEGSKA (reference sequence). CDR3: CSATGGPGTEAFF. DNA for the CDR3: TGCAGTGCTACAGGGGGGCCGGGAACTGAAGCCTTCTTT.

J is TRBJ1-4 and V is TRBV4-3; D not resolved. Germline loops: CDR1 LGHNA, CDR2 YSLEER. The length of the CDR3 is 15 residues. Trimming pared 1 base from V and 0 bases from J, leaving 6 bases between. CDR3 nucleotides: TGCGCCAGCAGCCAAGTCCAAGCAACTAATGAAAAACTGTTTTTT. Protein: CASSQVQATNEKLFF.

Many counts were recorded for this clonotype. V usage is TRBV9 and J usage is TRBJ1-3; possibly TRBD1 for D (6 bases). V lost 2 bases, J lost 0 bases, and 18 bases lay in between. The CDR3 has 18 amino acids. CDR1 and CDR2 from the germline V gene are SGDLS and YYNGEE. The CDR3 nucleotides are TGTGCCAGCAGCGTGGACCCCGGACAGAGAACCTCTGGAAACACCATATATTTT. Translated: CASSVDPGQRTSGNTIYF. Full variable domain (missing parts from reference TRBV9 and TRBJ1-3): DSGVTQTPKHLITATGQRVTLRCSPRSGDLSVYWYQQSLDQGLQFLIQYYNGEERAKGNILERFSAQQFPDLHSELNLSSLELGDSALYFCASSVDPGQRTSGNTIYFGEGSWLTVV.